This T cell receptor beta chain comes out of a study of T cell repertoires in cytomegalovirus infection. Across the study: Public TCR beta signatures indicated both CMV infection and matching HLA type. Findings of the study overall: Identification of carriers of CMV plus the relevant HLA was achieved through cumulative public TCR beta family frequency.

This clonotype was found a few times. The antigen remains unidentified. The germline CDR1 and CDR2 sequences are SEHNR and FQNEAQ (reference sequence). The CDR3 totals 13 residues. The V gene end was trimmed by 3 bases and the J gene end by 6 bases; junction bases not matched to a gene: 2. TCRdb itself ran the reads through MiXCR, one entry per CDR3 protein. The sample has about 830,000 distinct CDR3 sequences; 32% are singletons. This receptor was taken from a human donor in good health (CMV status not recorded). Some clones in this sample may be carry-over from other donors' samples. The chain recombines TRBV7-9 with TRBJ2-7, with 10 bases identical to TRBD1. The sequencing here drew on cultured CD8+ T cells from PBMCs, taken from culture after CMV antigen stimulation. The CDR3 nucleotides are TGTGCCAGCAGCTTGACAGGGGGCGTCGAGCAGTACGTC. Translating gives CASSLTGGVEQYV.